This T cell receptor beta chain was captured in a study of beta chain features in type 1 diabetes. About the research overall: No age, gender or cell yield differences were seen between patients and healthy donors. Researchers looked at fewer than 110 million sorted cells across all samples.

Central memory, naive, regulatory and stem cell-like memory CD4+ cells were sorted by CD45RO/CCR7/CD25/CD127/CD95/CD27. Trimming removed 6 bases from V and 4 bases from J, with 23 bases in between. This CDR3 comprises 18 residues. Germline V gives CDR1 SGHDT, CDR2 YYEEEE. Sequencing targeted expressed TCRB transcripts, as all isolated RNA had been reverse transcribed. Profiling relied on immunoSEQ multiplex PCR, and the TCRdb table lists in-frame clones only, not all of them. The profile shows under 950,000 clones, about a sixth of them singletons. The chain links TRBV5-6 to TRBJ2-6; possibly TRBD1 for D (5 bases). The clonotype originates from a woman younger than 30 in good health. Specimen: naive CD4+ T cells from blood. The CDR3 sequence is CASTPSGRAVGGANVLTF. CDR3 bases: TGTGCCAGCACCCCCTCGGGCAGGGCCGTTGGGGGGGCCAACGTCCTGACTTTC.